This T cell receptor beta chain originates from a study of T-cell memory formation after mild COVID-19. The table lists this clonotype with a few counts. Using its own MiXCR run on the 5' RACE reads, TCRdb lists one record per CDR3 protein. In the table there are approximately 450,000 distinct CDR3 sequences, 15% to 20% of which are singletons. The sequencing input was PBMCs or a T cell subset sorted from them (not recorded which). The source is an adult woman who had mild COVID-19 (a few samples of this study predate the infection). Cell type and time point are not known.

CDR3 coding DNA: TGTGCCAGCAGTTTCGGCACTAACTATGGCTACACCTTC. Protein product: CASSFGTNYGYTF. The chain carries TRBV12-3 or TRBV12-4 and TRBJ1-2; D is unresolved. V shed 3 bases and J shed 0 bases, with 5 bases lying between them. The CDR3 length is 13 residues.